The 20 T cell receptor beta chains reported below all come from one sample, sequenced in a study of blood T cell repertoires in COVID-19. Libraries were prepared by immunoSEQ multiplex PCR; TCRdb keeps only in-frame clonotypes and omits some of them. This repertoire shows about 210,000 clones, approximately 81% found once; its top ten account for just under 9%. The sequenced material came from PBMCs or T cells enriched from blood (not recorded which). The source of these receptors is a woman aged 45-59 years with acute COVID-19.

Turning to this clone: One end of the junction does not line up with germline, which may come from a read error. This chain joins TRBV5-1 and TRBJ1-1; 8 bases are a match to TRBD1. The V gene's germline CDR1 is SGHRS and CDR2 YFSETQ. The CDR3 extends over 14 amino acids. The CDR3 DNA reads as TGCGCCAGCAGCTCGGGACAGGCGAACCCTGAAGCTTTCTTT. Translated, it gives CASSSGQANPEAFF.

This clone appeared once. This chain joins TRBV14 and TRBJ2-5; no firm D call. From germline, CDR1 is SGHDN and CDR2 FVKESK. The germline V and J ends were trimmed by 3 bases and 2 bases, with 7 bases remaining between them. CDR3 length equals 13 residues. CDR3 sequence reads: CASSQRLQETQYF. CDR3 bases: TGTGCCAGCAGCCAGCGGTTACAAGAGACCCAGTACTTC.

This clone was seen more than once but under ten times. This chain connects TRBV5-1 to TRBJ2-3, with TRBD2 as a possible D gene (5 bases). The CDR3 covers 15 residues. V was pared by 0 bases and J by 2 bases, with 10 bases between. Germline V gene lookup returns CDR1 SGHRS and CDR2 YFSETQ. The CDR3 spells CASSLGTFATDTQYF. The CDR3 DNA is TGCGCCAGCAGCTTGGGGACTTTTGCCACAGATACGCAGTATTTT.

The gene calls are TRBV24-1 and TRBJ2-3; 9 bases match TRBD1. The V gene's germline CDR1 is KGHDR and CDR2 SFDVKD. The CDR3 runs to 19 residues. V dropped 3 bases and J dropped 0; count of bases not matched to a gene: 12. CDR3 sequence reads: CATSDTSGTGFASTDTQYF. CDR3 nucleotide sequence: TGTGCCACCAGTGATACATCCGGGACAGGGTTCGCTAGCACAGATACGCAGTATTTT.

The V gene is TRBV6-2 or TRBV6-3, the J gene TRBJ1-5, with 7 bases fitting TRBD1. The CDR3 spans 17 residues. V was clipped by 5 bases and J by 7 bases; unmatched bases: 17. Looked up from germline, CDR1 is MNHEY and CDR2 is SVGEGT. For the CDR3, the DNA is TGTGCCAGCAGTGGTTGGGGTGTACAGGGGTCTGGGCAGCCCCAGCATTTT. As protein: CASSGWGVQGSGQPQHF.

In DNA, the CDR3 is TGCGCCAGCAGCCAAACAGGGGGCGATGGCTACACCTTC. This encodes CASSQTGGDGYTF. The V call is TRBV4-3, the J call TRBJ1-2; 9 bases match TRBD1. The CDR3 totals 13 residues. Germline trimming cut 2 bases from V and 6 bases from J; bases unmatched to any gene: 1. Germline assignment: CDR1 LGHNA and CDR2 YSLEER.

The chain links TRBV2 to TRBJ1-1; unclear D gene. This CDR3 comprises 14 residues. CDR1 is SNHLY and CDR2 is FYNNEI in the germline V gene. The V and J ends lost 6 bases and 0 bases respectively, with 11 bases between them. The chain's CDR3 is CASRLSEMNTEAFF. The DNA of the CDR3 is TGTGCCAGCAGGCTCTCGGAGATGAACACTGAAGCTTTCTTT.

This clone has only one observation. The J gene is TRBJ2-2, the V gene TRBV29-1; no clear D. V lost 0 bases, J lost 0 bases, and 8 bases lay in between. The CDR3 runs to 15 residues. Germline CDR1 SQVTM, CDR2 ANQGSEA. The DNA of the CDR3 is TGCAGCGTTGAAGATCCTCGGGCGAACACCGGGGAGCTGTTTTTT. It translates to CSVEDPRANTGELFF.

This clone has only a few counts. The chain recombines TRBV3-1 (or the pseudogene TRBV3-2) with TRBJ1-2; D gene uncertain. Germline values: CDR1 LGHDT, CDR2 YNNKEL (reference sequence). The CDR3 covers 13 residues. Trimming stripped 1 base from V and 7 bases from J, with 10 bases between. The CDR3 DNA follows: TGTGCCAGCAGCCAAGGGCGGGCGTCTGGCTACACCTTC. It yields the protein CASSQGRASGYTF.

This chain joins TRBV11-1 and TRBJ2-1, with 7 bases that match TRBD2. V gave up 7 bases and J gave up 0 bases; unmatched junction bases: 3. The CDR3 sequence is 14 residues long. CDR1 SGHAT and CDR2 FQDESV come from the germline V gene (reference sequence). CDR3 bases: TGTGCCAGCACAAGCGGGAACTCCTACAATGAGCAGTTCTTC. It encodes CASTSGNSYNEQFF. The variable domain in full, completed from reference TRBV11-1 and TRBJ2-1, reads EAEVAQSPRYKITEKSQAVAFWCDPISGHATLYWYRQILGQGPELLVQFQDESVVDDSQLPKDRFSAERLKGVDSTLKIQPAELGDSAMYLCASTSGNSYNEQFFGPGTRLTVL.

The V call is TRBV7-9, the J call TRBJ2-1; 12 bases fit TRBD2. With 5 bases clipped from V and 4 bases from J, the junction kept 3 bases outside the gene matches. Germline values: CDR1 SEHNR, CDR2 FQNEAQ (reference sequence). CDR3 length: 15 amino acids. The chain's CDR3 is CASSELAGGYNEQFF. The CDR3 nucleotides read TGTGCCAGCAGCGAACTAGCGGGAGGATACAATGAGCAGTTCTTC.

The genes are TRBV28 and TRBJ2-1; D ambiguous. Germline V gene sequence: CDR1 MDHEN, CDR2 SYDVKM. This CDR3 has 15 residues. V was trimmed by 8 bases and J by 3 bases, leaving 17 bases between them. CDR3 protein: CASGPERIRYNEQFF. The CDR3 nucleotides are TGTGCCAGCGGCCCAGAACGAATCCGCTACAATGAGCAGTTCTTC.

This sequence joins TRBV28 and TRBJ2-3; TRBD2 agrees at 9 bases. Trimming removed 3 bases from V and 2 bases from J; junction bases left unmatched: 6. Per germline, CDR1 MDHEN and CDR2 SYDVKM. The CDR3 runs 16 residues. This CDR3 reads CASSFPLAGNTDTQYF. CDR3 sequence (DNA): TGTGCCAGCAGTTTCCCCCTAGCGGGGAACACAGATACGCAGTATTTT. Full variable domain (rest looked up from reference TRBV28 and TRBJ2-3): DVKVTQSSRYLVKRTGEKVFLECVQDMDHENMFWYRQDPGLGLRLIYFSYDVKMKEKGDIPEGYSVSREKKERFSLILESASTNQTSMYLCASSFPLAGNTDTQYFGPGTRLTVL.

V gene TRBV5-4 combines with J gene TRBJ2-2, with a tentative D call TRBD2 (5 bases). V was trimmed by 0 bases and J by 4 bases, leaving 10 bases between them. The CDR3 sequence is 15 residues long. Germline V gene data show CDR1 as SGHNT and CDR2 as YYREEE (reference sequence). CDR3 amino acids: CASSLAREATGELFF. CDR3 in DNA: TGTGCCAGCAGCTTGGCTCGGGAAGCCACCGGGGAGCTGTTTTTT.

In this sample, this clone turned up a few times. The gene calls are TRBV7-2 and TRBJ2-7; D remains ambiguous. CDR1 is SGHTA and CDR2 is FQGNSA in the germline V gene. The CDR3 has 13 residues. Trimming pared 1 base from V and 3 bases from J, leaving 7 bases between. In DNA, the CDR3 is TGTGCCAGCAGCTTAGGTCCCTACTACGAGCAGTACTTC. Protein: CASSLGPYYEQYF. Using reference TRBV7-2 and TRBJ2-7 for the parts outside the CDR3, the full variable domain is GAGVSQSPSNKVTEKGKDVELRCDPISGHTALYWYRQSLGQGLEFLIYFQGNSAPDKSGLPSDRFSAERTGGSVSTLTIQRTQQEDSAVYLCASSLGPYYEQYFGPGTRLTVT.

The rearrangement uses TRBV4-1 and TRBJ2-7; 10 bases agree with TRBD1. Trimming at V came to 3 bases and at J to 1 base, leaving 15 bases not matched to a gene. Germline assignment: CDR1 MGHRA and CDR2 YSYEKL. CDR3 length: 19 residues. DNA of the CDR3: TGCGCCAGCAGCCAGGGTCGGCTCGGGACAGGGGCCTCTTCCTACGAGCAGTACTTC. Translating it yields CASSQGRLGTGASSYEQYF.

The chain recombines TRBV4-3 with TRBJ1-2; 7 bases map to TRBD1. Germline CDR1 is LGHNA and CDR2 is YSLEER. This CDR3 region has 17 residues. With V trimmed by 3 bases and J by 4 bases, 14 bases remained unmatched. The CDR3 coding sequence is TGCGCCAGCAGCCAGGAATTCCAGACAGGGTGGGGCTATGGCTACACCTTC. It codes for CASSQEFQTGWGYGYTF.

The rearrangement joins TRBV28 to TRBJ1-5; weak D call: TRBD1 (5 bases). The CDR3 is 15 residues long. V was clipped by 5 bases and J by 10 bases, with 21 bases between them. Germline CDR1 is MDHEN and CDR2 is SYDVKM. Here the CDR3 DNA reads TGTGCCAGCAGTATACAAGGGGTGGGGAAGGGACCCCAGCATTTT. It encodes CASSIQGVGKGPQHF.

The chain recombines TRBV28 with TRBJ1-2; D is unresolved. V was shortened by 8 bases and J by 2 bases, with 6 bases between the two germline ends. CDR1 and CDR2 from the germline V gene are MDHEN and SYDVKM. The CDR3 runs to 11 residues. The CDR3 here is CASAINYGYTF. In DNA form, the CDR3 reads TGTGCCAGCGCTATAAACTATGGCTACACCTTC.

The V call is TRBV27, the J call TRBJ1-2; D is unclear. This CDR3 has 12 amino acids. The V end was cut by 6 bases, the J end by 4 bases, with 9 bases between. Germline CDR1 and CDR2: MNHEY and SMNVEV (reference sequence). The CDR3 DNA is TGTGCCAGCAGCGGCGGGATCTATGGCTACACCTTC. The encoded protein is CASSGGIYGYTF.